This T cell receptor beta chain is from a study of tumor-infiltrating lymphocytes in primary liver carcinoma. This clonotype was seen more than once but under ten times. This CDR3 is 14 amino acids long. With V trimmed by 2 bases and J by 5 bases, 8 bases remained unmatched. The germline CDR1 and CDR2 sequences are SQVTM and ANQGSEA. TCR beta cDNA came from about 500 ng total RNA, primed with a constant-region primer. Modified slightly, ARM-PCR produced TCR beta libraries over three nested multiplex PCR rounds. Forward primers for TRBV1-TRBV30 and a C-beta reverse primer served the first two PCR rounds, at approximately 10 cycles each. TCRdb independently ran MiXCR on the multiplex PCR reads; one entry per CDR3 protein. The table lists about 180,000 distinct CDR3 sequences, approximately 60% of them singletons. Researchers drew blood RNA from unsorted whole blood and extracted germline DNA as well.

The sample comprised peripheral blood. V and J are TRBV29-1 and TRBJ2-7; 8 nucleotides align to TRBD2. This receptor was taken from a man aged 35 to 55 with primary liver carcinoma and hepatitis B virus infection. As DNA, the CDR3 is TGCAGCGTTGAACGGGAGGGGGTGGGTCACGAGCAGTACTTC. Encoded protein: CSVEREGVGHEQYF.